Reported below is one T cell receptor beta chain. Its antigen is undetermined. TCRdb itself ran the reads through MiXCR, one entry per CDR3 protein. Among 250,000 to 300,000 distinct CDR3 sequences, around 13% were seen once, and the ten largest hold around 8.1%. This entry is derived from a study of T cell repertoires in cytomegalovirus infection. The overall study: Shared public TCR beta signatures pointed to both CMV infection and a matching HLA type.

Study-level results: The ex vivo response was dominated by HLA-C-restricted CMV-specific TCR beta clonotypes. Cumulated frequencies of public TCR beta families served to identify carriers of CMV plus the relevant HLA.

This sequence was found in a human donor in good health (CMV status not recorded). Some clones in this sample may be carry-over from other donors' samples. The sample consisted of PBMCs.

CDR3 coding DNA: TGTGCCACCAGCCTTGGAGGCGCAGGGGGCCGTAATGAGCAGTTCTTC. The encoded protein is CATSLGGAGGRNEQFF. The rearrangement uses TRBV24-1 and TRBJ2-1; 8 bases agree with TRBD1. V lost 7 bases and J lost 7; bases outside the gene matches: 14. This CDR3 spans 16 amino acids. In germline, CDR1 is KGHDR, CDR2 SFDVKD.